Below, 20 T cell receptor beta chains from the same sample are listed, as sequenced in a study of blood T cell repertoires in COVID-19. Clones were read by immunoSEQ multiplex PCR, and TCRdb kept only the in-frame ones, dropping some. The sample includes about 43,000 clones, roughly nine tenths of them seen just once. The sequencing input was peripheral blood. The source is a woman older than 75 with active COVID-19.

The chain employs TRBV6-5 and TRBJ1-4; maybe TRBD1 (6 bases). Trimming took 7 bases from V and 5 from J, leaving 8 bases between them. This CDR3 is built from 12 residues. The germline gives CDR1 MNHEY, CDR2 SVGAGI. CDR3 DNA: TGTGCCAGCACCCAGGGGAATGAAAAACTGTTTTTT. Residues: CASTQGNEKLFF.

V and J are TRBV11-2 and TRBJ1-6; possibly TRBD1 for D (6 bases). CDR3 length: 15 residues. CDR1 is SGHAT, CDR2 FQNNGV, per germline. V lost 3 bases, J lost 7 bases, and 13 bases lay in between. The CDR3 bases are TGTGCCAGCAGCTTTTATGACAGGACCAATTCACCCCTCCACTTT. Its protein product is CASSFYDRTNSPLHF.

The rearrangement joins TRBV5-1 to TRBJ2-7, with a weak D call TRBD1 (6 bases). The germline V gene has CDR1 SGHRS and CDR2 YFSETQ. The CDR3 covers 13 residues. V shed 4 bases and J shed 6 bases, with 14 bases lying between them. Here the CDR3 reads CASSLGQLSEQYF. The CDR3 DNA reads as TGCGCCAGCAGCCTCGGACAGTTGAGCGAGCAGTACTTC.

V is TRBV9 and J is TRBJ2-7, with D possibly TRBD2 on 6 matching bases. The V gene's germline CDR1 is SGDLS and CDR2 YYNGEE. The length of the CDR3 is 14 residues. The germline V and J ends were trimmed by 0 bases and 6 bases, with 13 bases remaining between them. The CDR3 region is CASSVGLSGIEQYF. CDR3 coding DNA: TGTGCCAGCAGCGTAGGACTTAGCGGCATCGAGCAGTACTTC.

In its sample, this clone was seen once. This chain joins TRBV3-1 (or the pseudogene TRBV3-2) and TRBJ1-1; no firm D call. The germline V gene encodes CDR1 LGHDT and CDR2 YNNKEL (reference sequence). V dropped 1 base and J dropped 6 bases, with 9 bases sitting between them. The CDR3 runs 13 residues. The CDR3 protein is CASSQGGYAEAFF. Written as DNA, the CDR3 is TGTGCCAGCAGCCAAGGAGGGTATGCTGAAGCTTTCTTT.

The rearrangement joins TRBV19 to TRBJ2-7, with TRBD2 identical over 7 bases. The CDR3 runs to 15 residues. The germline gives CDR1 LNHDA, CDR2 SQIVND (reference sequence). V was clipped by 6 bases and J by 2 bases; unmatched bases: 10. The CDR3 DNA is TGTGCCAGTAGCCCCGGGAGCGGGGCTACCTACGAGCAGTACTTC. It translates to CASSPGSGATYEQYF.

This rearrangement joins TRBV3-1 (or the pseudogene TRBV3-2) to TRBJ1-1; D is perhaps TRBD1 (6 bases). The CDR3 extends over 17 amino acids. Per the germline V gene, CDR1 is LGHDT and CDR2 is YNNKEL (reference sequence). Deletions cut 2 bases from V and 5 bases from J, with 21 bases between. In DNA, the CDR3 is TGTGCCAGCAGCCAAAGGGCCGGGACACAGGGTAGTACTGAAGCTTTCTTT. It translates to CASSQRAGTQGSTEAFF.

The CDR3 sequence is CASSWRGEKETQYF. The CDR3 nucleotides read TGTGCCAGCAGCTGGAGGGGAGAGAAAGAGACCCAGTACTTC. V and J are TRBV11-2 and TRBJ2-5, with a possible D match to TRBD2 (6 bases). CDR3 length equals 14 residues. The ends were cut back, 4 bases at V and 3 bases at J, with 12 bases in the middle. The germline gives CDR1 SGHAT, CDR2 FQNNGV.

The chain recombines TRBV5-1 with TRBJ1-3; weak D call: TRBD1 (5 bases). Germline V gene data show CDR1 as SGHRS and CDR2 as YFSETQ. This CDR3 is built from 15 residues. V dropped 4 bases and J dropped 2 bases, with 13 bases sitting between them. The CDR3, as DNA: TGCGCCAGCAGCCCGGACGGGGGGACTGGAAACACCATATATTTT. Translating it yields CASSPDGGTGNTIYF.

V and J are TRBV7-9 and TRBJ2-3; TRBD1 agrees at 8 bases. This CDR3 region has 15 residues. CDR1 is SEHNR and CDR2 is FQNEAQ in the germline V gene (reference sequence). With V trimmed by 5 bases and J by 5 bases, 9 bases remained unmatched. CDR3 bases: TGTGCCAGCAGCCGAACCGGGACAGGAAAAGATACGCAGTATTTT. As protein: CASSRTGTGKDTQYF.

V and J are TRBV3-1 (or the pseudogene TRBV3-2) and TRBJ2-3; no firm D call. Germline-derived CDR1 and CDR2 are LGHDT and YNNKEL (reference sequence). CDR3 size: 14 residues. The V and J ends lost 1 base and 4 bases respectively, with 9 bases between them. The CDR3 coding sequence is TGTGCCAGCAGCCAAGGGAGCCCCCCAGATACGCAGTATTTT. Its translation: CASSQGSPPDTQYF.

The V and J genes are TRBV19 and TRBJ2-1, with a possible D match to TRBD2 (5 bases). The CDR3 spans 15 residues. The ends were cut back, 5 bases at V and 4 bases at J, with 15 bases in the middle. The germline V gene encodes CDR1 LNHDA and CDR2 SQIVND (reference sequence). CDR3 amino acids: CASSPERTRYNEQFF. The CDR3, as DNA: TGTGCCAGTAGTCCAGAGCGGACGCGATACAATGAGCAGTTCTTC.

V and J are TRBV5-1 and TRBJ1-2; D possibly corresponds to TRBD1 (6 bases). The CDR3 consists of 14 residues. Germline-derived CDR1 and CDR2 are SGHRS and YFSETQ. Trimming took 1 base from V and 1 from J, leaving 8 bases between them. CDR3 nucleotides: TGCGCCAGCAGCTTGACAGGGAGTAACTATGGCTACACCTTC. Residues: CASSLTGSNYGYTF.

The V call is TRBV25-1, the J call TRBJ2-5; maybe TRBD1 (7 bases). This CDR3 contains 15 residues. Germline lookup yields CDR1 MGHDK and CDR2 SYGVNS. V was shortened by 5 bases and J by 2 bases, with 15 bases between the two germline ends. The CDR3 region is CASSLYRGLQETQYF. CDR3 nucleotide sequence: TGTGCCAGCAGTCTCTACAGGGGACTTCAAGAGACCCAGTACTTC.

The chain combines TRBV6-5 with TRBJ1-1, with 7 bases that match TRBD1. In germline, CDR1 is MNHEY, CDR2 SVGAGI. The CDR3 is made up of 13 amino acids. J lost 1 base, V lost 11 bases, and 7 bases had no gene match. CDR3: CAVVWDRNTEAFF. In DNA, the CDR3 is TGTGCCGTTGTCTGGGACAGGAACACTGAAGCTTTCTTT.

The rearrangement uses TRBV15 and TRBJ2-3, with 10 bases fitting TRBD1. The CDR3 runs 15 residues. In germline, CDR1 is LNHNV, CDR2 YYDKDF (reference sequence). The ends lost 1 base at V and 6 bases at J; junction bases unmatched: 4. The CDR3 protein is CATSRVWTGGDTQYF. The DNA for the CDR3 is TGTGCCACCAGCAGAGTCTGGACAGGGGGTGATACGCAGTATTTT.

This clone has only one observation. The gene calls are TRBV4-2 and TRBJ1-5; 7 nucleotides agree with TRBD1. Germline CDR1 and CDR2: LGHNA and YNFKEQ. With V trimmed by 5 bases and J by 7 bases, 5 bases remained unmatched. CDR3 size: 13 residues. For the CDR3, the DNA is TGTGCCAGCAGCTATGACAGGGAACAGCCCCAGCATTTT. Encoded protein: CASSYDREQPQHF.

The V and J genes are TRBV27 and TRBJ2-5, with 7 bases that match TRBD1. The CDR3 has 16 amino acids. Trimming took 3 bases from V and 2 from J; bases not matched to a gene: 9. The V gene's germline CDR1 is MNHEY and CDR2 SMNVEV (reference sequence). The CDR3 loop reads CASSFGVGGRQETQYF. The CDR3 DNA is TGTGCCAGCAGTTTCGGGGTAGGGGGCAGACAAGAGACCCAGTACTTC.

CDR3 amino acids: CASSRQGASSYNSPLHF. As DNA, the CDR3 is TGCGCCAGCAGCAGACAGGGGGCGAGCTCCTATAATTCACCCCTCCACTTT. J is TRBJ1-6 and V is TRBV5-1; 10 bases are shared with TRBD1. CDR1 SGHRS and CDR2 YFSETQ come from the germline V gene. This CDR3 has 17 amino acids. Trimming took 4 bases from V and 0 from J; bases not matched to a gene: 4.

The chain joins TRBV30 to TRBJ2-4, with D possibly being TRBD1 (5 bases). This CDR3 contains 14 residues. Trimming removed 4 bases at V and 1 base at J, with 11 bases between. CDR1 is GTSNPN and CDR2 is SVGIG in the germline V gene (reference sequence). This CDR3 is CAWNPGFAKNIQYF. DNA for the CDR3: TGTGCCTGGAACCCAGGGTTCGCCAAAAACATTCAGTACTTC.